The 19 T cell receptor beta chains in this list originate from one sample, sequenced in a study of spatial heterogeneity in lung cancer (dated by TCRdb to about 2019). The meaning of the sample's time point label: sample taken at primary tumor resection. Whole RNA extracted from tumor and nontumor lung tissue, or from cryopreserved PBMC samples, was used for TCR sequencing without cell sorting. The method behind the library was 5' RACE. For sequencing, a NextSeq 500 was employed. TCRdb reran the public reads through fastp at Q25 and MiXCR, keeping productive beta chains. Merged by CDR3 protein, the rows form single entries marked with the most common genes and DNA. A total of about 92,000 distinct CDR3 sequences appear in this sample, about an eighth of them only once. Jointly, the top ten make up about two fifths of the sample. Sequenced here: PBMCs, sampled at surgery. The receptors derive from a male donor with early-stage non-small cell lung cancer.

This clonotype was detected only a few times. V is TRBV7-2 and J is TRBJ2-2; 7 positions agree with TRBD2. The CDR3 length is 15 residues. CDR1 and CDR2 from the germline V gene are SGHTA and FQGNSA. Losses at the gene ends were 1 base for V and 5 bases for J; bases not matched to a gene: 4. The CDR3 DNA reads as TGTGCCAGCAGCTTAGTGGCGGGAGTGACCGGGGAGCTGTTTTTT. Protein product: CASSLVAGVTGELFF.

This sequence joins TRBV2 and TRBJ2-3; 8 positions agree with TRBD2. The CDR3 runs to 16 residues. Germline values: CDR1 SNHLY, CDR2 FYNNEI. V dropped 3 bases and J dropped 5; count of bases not matched to a gene: 10. CDR3 in amino acids: CASSEGLAGGGDTQYF. The CDR3 coding sequence is TGTGCCAGCAGTGAGGGACTTGCGGGGGGAGGAGATACGCAGTATTTT.

The sample holds a few counts of this clonotype. The V and J genes are TRBV21-1 and TRBJ2-4; the table's D call, TRBD1, has no DNA check behind it. TRBV21-1 is flagged as a pseudogene. The CDR3 loop spans 16 amino acids. The DNA for the CDR3 is TGTGCCAGCAGCAACAGGGGGACAGTGGCCAAAAACATTCAGTACTTC. It translates to CASSNRGTVAKNIQYF.

This clonotype was found many times. V is TRBV6-2 or TRBV6-3 and J is TRBJ2-1; D call uncertain. The germline V gene encodes CDR1 MNHEY and CDR2 SVGEGT. Trimming removed 5 bases at V and 4 bases at J, with 3 bases between. The CDR3 contains 11 residues. The CDR3 reads CASSQYNEQFF. DNA for the CDR3: TGTGCCAGCAGTCAGTACAATGAGCAGTTCTTC.

This clonotype is a singleton in its sample. CDR3 amino acids: CASSQSPRNQETQYF. The CDR3, as DNA: TGCGCCAGCAGCCAAAGCCCCCGCAACCAAGAGACCCAGTACTTC. This rearrangement joins TRBV4-3 to TRBJ2-5; D gene ambiguous. Between the trimmed V and J ends, which lost 2 bases and 0 bases, there was a span of 10 bases. CDR1 is LGHNA and CDR2 is YSLEER in the germline V gene. The CDR3 is made up of 15 amino acids.

This clonotype was observed a handful of times. CDR3 residues: CASRLNTGELFF. The CDR3 DNA reads TGTGCCAGCAGGTTGAACACCGGGGAGCTGTTTTTT. V and J are TRBV5-5 and TRBJ2-2; D is ambiguous. The V gene's germline CDR1 is SGHKS and CDR2 YYEKEE (reference sequence). Trimming took off 5 bases at V and 1 base at J, with 3 bases between the two ends. The CDR3 has 12 amino acids.

In its sample, this clonotype was seen a few times. The chain employs TRBV5-4 and TRBJ2-2, with 11 positions matching TRBD2. CDR1 is SGHNT and CDR2 is YYREEE in the germline V gene (reference sequence). V shed 3 bases and J 1 base; nucleotides not matched to a gene: 2. CDR3 length: 16 amino acids. CDR3 nucleotide sequence: TGTGCCAGCAGCTGGGGACTAGCGGAGAACACCGGGGAGCTGTTTTTT. This encodes CASSWGLAENTGELFF.

This clonotype was seen a few times. This rearrangement joins TRBV5-1 to TRBJ2-1, with 7 bases fitting TRBD2. V lost 4 bases and J lost 3; bases outside the gene matches: 7. The germline V gene encodes CDR1 SGHRS and CDR2 YFSETQ. The CDR3 extends over 15 amino acids. The CDR3 coding sequence is TGCGCCAGCAGCCAAAGCGGGGCCAACTACAATGAGCAGTTCTTC. Translated: CASSQSGANYNEQFF.

This clonotype was counted a few times. The gene calls are TRBV9 and TRBJ2-7; possibly TRBD2 for D (7 bases). V shed 0 bases and J shed 1 base, with 11 bases lying between them. Germline CDR1 reads SGDLS; CDR2 reads YYNGEE. The CDR3 runs 15 residues. This CDR3 is CASSVGRGGSYEQYF. CDR3 in DNA: TGTGCCAGCAGCGTAGGCAGGGGAGGGTCCTACGAGCAGTACTTC.

This sequence joins TRBV19 and TRBJ2-3, with TRBD2 identical over 13 bases. Germline CDR1 and CDR2: LNHDA and SQIVND (reference sequence). The V and J ends lost 8 bases and 3 bases, in that order; junction bases with no gene match: 2. The CDR3 contains 14 residues. CDR3 residues: CASGTSGATDTQYF. The CDR3, as DNA: TGTGCCAGTGGGACTAGCGGGGCGACAGATACGCAGTATTTT.

This chain connects TRBV12-3 or TRBV12-4 to TRBJ1-5; 8 bases line up with TRBD1. The CDR3 length is 14 residues. V gave up 4 bases and J gave up 6 bases; unmatched junction bases: 5. DNA of the CDR3: TGTGCCAGCAGTTGGACAGGGAGGGGTCAGCCCCAGCATTTT. Amino acid sequence: CASSWTGRGQPQHF.

The chain uses TRBV20-1 and TRBJ2-7; D gene ambiguous. The CDR3 runs 13 residues. The V end was cut by 3 bases, the J end by 1 base, with 10 bases between. Germline loops: CDR1 DFQATT, CDR2 SNEGSKA (reference sequence). This chain's CDR3 is CSASTRHSYEQYF. In DNA form, the CDR3 reads TGCAGTGCTAGTACCCGACATTCCTACGAGCAGTACTTC.

This clonotype was detected only a few times. The genes are TRBV7-9 and TRBJ2-3, with 7 bases fitting TRBD2. The CDR3 runs 15 residues. The germline V gene encodes CDR1 SEHNR and CDR2 FQNEAQ (reference sequence). V shed 1 base and J 2 bases; nucleotides not matched to a gene: 3. The CDR3: CASSLVGRATDTQYF. CDR3 bases: TGTGCCAGCAGCTTAGTAGGGAGGGCCACAGATACGCAGTATTTT.

J is TRBJ2-3 and V is TRBV12-3 or TRBV12-4, with D uncertain. V shed 5 bases and J shed 0 bases, with 18 bases lying between them. This CDR3 spans 17 amino acids. CDR3 DNA sequence: TGTGCCAGCAGTCCGGGCCCTTACCCTCTTAGCACAGATACGCAGTATTTT. It yields the protein CASSPGPYPLSTDTQYF.

This clonotype was picked up a small number of times. The chain joins TRBV12-5 to TRBJ2-1; 8 bases are a match to TRBD2. With 8 bases clipped from V and 4 bases from J, the junction kept 13 bases outside the gene matches. The germline V gene encodes CDR1 LGHNT and CDR2 FRNRAP. This CDR3 comprises 16 residues. The chain's CDR3 is CASSREAGAGYNEQFF. CDR3 sequence (DNA): TGTGCTAGTTCTCGTGAAGCGGGAGCGGGGTACAATGAGCAGTTCTTC. Using reference TRBV12-5 and TRBJ2-1 for the parts outside the CDR3, the full variable domain is DARVTQTPRHKVTEMGQEVTMRCQPILGHNTVFWYRQTMMQGLELLAYFRNRAPLDDSGMPKDRFSAEMPDATLATLKIQPSEPRDSAVYFCASSREAGAGYNEQFFGPGTRLTVL.

This clonotype was seen repeatedly, ten times or more. The chain carries TRBV24-1 and TRBJ2-1; D is perhaps TRBD2 (6 bases). The V gene's germline CDR1 is KGHDR and CDR2 SFDVKD. CDR3 size: 14 residues. The V gene lost 9 bases and the J gene lost 5 bases, with 16 bases spanning the gap. The CDR3 region is CATDTGVSDNEQFF. The DNA of the CDR3 is TGTGCCACCGACACGGGAGTTTCAGACAATGAGCAGTTCTTC.

The J gene is TRBJ2-6, the V gene TRBV7-3; D is undetermined. The germline CDR1 and CDR2 sequences are SGHTA and FQGTGA. The CDR3 has 17 residues. V was cut by 1 base and J by 0 bases, with 10 bases left in between. CDR3 protein: CASSLIGSSSGANVLTF. The DNA for the CDR3 is TGTGCCAGCAGCTTAATCGGCAGCTCCTCTGGGGCCAACGTCCTGACTTTC.

The rearrangement joins TRBV28 to TRBJ2-7, with 10 positions matching TRBD1. J was trimmed by 4 bases and V by 1 base; bases with no gene match: 1. The V gene's germline CDR1 is MDHEN and CDR2 SYDVKM. This CDR3 comprises 14 residues. As DNA, the CDR3 is TGTGCCAGCAGTTTATCGGACAGGGGGTACGAGCAGTACTTC. This sequence encodes CASSLSDRGYEQYF.

This clonotype was observed a single time. The chain links TRBV6-2 or TRBV6-3 to TRBJ2-1; 8 bases agree with TRBD1. The V and J ends lost 5 bases and 0 bases, in that order; junction bases with no gene match: 3. The CDR3 consists of 15 residues. Germline lookup yields CDR1 MNHEY and CDR2 SVGEGT. The CDR3, as DNA: TGTGCCAGCAGTGCCGACAGGGGCTCCTACAATGAGCAGTTCTTC. The encoded protein is CASSADRGSYNEQFF.